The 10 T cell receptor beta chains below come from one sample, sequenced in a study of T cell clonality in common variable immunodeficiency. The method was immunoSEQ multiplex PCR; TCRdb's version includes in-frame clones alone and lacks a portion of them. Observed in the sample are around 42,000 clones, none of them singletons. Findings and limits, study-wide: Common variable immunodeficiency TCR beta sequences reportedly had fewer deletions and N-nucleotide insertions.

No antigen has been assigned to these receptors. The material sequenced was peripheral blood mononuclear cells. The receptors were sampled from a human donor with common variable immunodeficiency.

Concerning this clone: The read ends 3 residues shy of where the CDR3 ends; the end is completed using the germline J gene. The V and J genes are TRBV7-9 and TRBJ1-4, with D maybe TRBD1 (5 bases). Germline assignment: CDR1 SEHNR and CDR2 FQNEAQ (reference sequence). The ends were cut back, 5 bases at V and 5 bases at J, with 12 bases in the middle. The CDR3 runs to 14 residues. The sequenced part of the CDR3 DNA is TGTGCCAGCAGCGCGGGACTCCTCAATGAAAAA. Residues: CASSAGLLNEK. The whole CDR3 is CASSAGLLNEKLFF.

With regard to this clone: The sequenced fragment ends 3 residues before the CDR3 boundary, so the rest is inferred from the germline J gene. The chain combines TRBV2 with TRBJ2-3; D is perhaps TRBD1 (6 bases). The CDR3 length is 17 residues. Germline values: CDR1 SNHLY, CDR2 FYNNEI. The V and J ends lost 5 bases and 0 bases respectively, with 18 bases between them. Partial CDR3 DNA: TGTGCCAGCAGTCTGGACAGTGATTATTTTAGCACAGATACG. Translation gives CASSLDSDYFSTDT. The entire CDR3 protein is CASSLDSDYFSTDTQYF.

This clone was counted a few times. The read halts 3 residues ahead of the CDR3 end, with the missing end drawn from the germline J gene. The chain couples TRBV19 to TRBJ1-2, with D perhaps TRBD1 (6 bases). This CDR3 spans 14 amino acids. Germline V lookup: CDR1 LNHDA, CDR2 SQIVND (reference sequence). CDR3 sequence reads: CASSIDQQGGGYTF. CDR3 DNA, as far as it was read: TGTGCCAGTAGTATAGATCAACAGGGAGGAGGC.

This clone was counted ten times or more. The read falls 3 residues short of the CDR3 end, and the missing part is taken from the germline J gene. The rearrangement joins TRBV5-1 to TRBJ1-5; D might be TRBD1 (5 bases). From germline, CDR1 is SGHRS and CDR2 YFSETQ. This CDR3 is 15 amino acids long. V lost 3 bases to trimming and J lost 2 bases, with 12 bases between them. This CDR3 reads CASSWGPGGNQPQHF. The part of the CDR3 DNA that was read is TGCGCCAGCAGCTGGGGCCCGGGCGGCAATCAGCCC.

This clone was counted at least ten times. The CDR3 reads CSARTGHNEQFF. The covered CDR3 bases are TGCAGCGCTAGGACAGGGCACAATGAG. The V call is TRBV29-1, the J call TRBJ2-1; 8 bases are shared with TRBD1. The read terminates 3 residues ahead of where the CDR3 ends, so the germline J gene completes it. The CDR3 spans 12 residues. Germline CDR1 SQVTM, CDR2 ANQGSEA. V lost 7 bases and J lost 5; bases outside the gene matches: 4.

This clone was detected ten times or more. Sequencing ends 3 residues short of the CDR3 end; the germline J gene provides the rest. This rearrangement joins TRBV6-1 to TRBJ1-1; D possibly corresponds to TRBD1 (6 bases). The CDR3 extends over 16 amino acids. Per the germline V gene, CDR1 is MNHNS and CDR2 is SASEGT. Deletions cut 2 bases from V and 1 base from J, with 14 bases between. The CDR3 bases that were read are TGTGCCAGCAGTGAACAGGGGTGGGGGTGGAACACTGAA. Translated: CASSEQGWGWNTE. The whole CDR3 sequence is CASSEQGWGWNTEAFF.

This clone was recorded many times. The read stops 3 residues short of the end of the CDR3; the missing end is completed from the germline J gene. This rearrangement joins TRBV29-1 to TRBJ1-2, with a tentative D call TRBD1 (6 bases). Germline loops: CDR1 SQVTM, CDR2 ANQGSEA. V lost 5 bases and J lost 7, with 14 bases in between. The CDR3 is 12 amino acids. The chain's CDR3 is CSVLDRWGGYTF. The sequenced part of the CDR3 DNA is TGCAGCGTTTTGGACAGATGGGGTGGC. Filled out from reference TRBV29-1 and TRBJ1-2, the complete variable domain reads SAVISQKPSRDICQRGTSLTIQCQVDSQVTMMFWYRQQPGQSLTLIATANQGSEATYESGFVIDKFPISRPNLTFSTLTVSNMSPEDSSIYLCSVLDRWGGYTFGSGTRLTVV.

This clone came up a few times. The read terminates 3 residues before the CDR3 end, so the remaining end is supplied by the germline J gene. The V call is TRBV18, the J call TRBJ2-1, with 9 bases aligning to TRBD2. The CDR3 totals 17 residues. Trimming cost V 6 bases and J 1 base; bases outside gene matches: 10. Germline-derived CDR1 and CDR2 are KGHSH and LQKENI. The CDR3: CASSPTTSGGSYNEQFF. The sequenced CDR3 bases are TGTGCCAGCTCGCCTACGACTAGCGGAGGATCCTACAATGAG.

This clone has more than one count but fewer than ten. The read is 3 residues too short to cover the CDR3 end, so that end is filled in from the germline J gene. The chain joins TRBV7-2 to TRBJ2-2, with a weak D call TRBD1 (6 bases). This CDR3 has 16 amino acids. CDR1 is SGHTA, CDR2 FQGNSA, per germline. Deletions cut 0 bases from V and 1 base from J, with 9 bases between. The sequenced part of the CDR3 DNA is TGTGCCAGCAGCTTAGCTCCGGGACAGAACACCGGGGAG. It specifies CASSLAPGQNTGE. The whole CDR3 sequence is CASSLAPGQNTGELFF.

CDR3 bases read: TGTGCCTGGAGCGCGGGCGGAAATCAGCCC. It specifies CAWSAGGNQP. The whole CDR3 reads CAWSAGGNQPQHF. The chain recombines TRBV30 with TRBJ1-5, with unresolved D. Coverage ceases 3 residues before the CDR3 finishes, and the germline J gene fills in the end. Germline lookup yields CDR1 GTSNPN and CDR2 SVGIG (reference sequence). V was clipped by 3 bases and J by 4 bases, with 10 bases between them. The CDR3 runs to 13 residues. The full variable domain, with the rest looked up from reference TRBV30 and TRBJ1-5, is SQTIHQWPATLVQPVGSPLSLECTVEGTSNPNLYWYRQAAGRGLQLLFYSVGIGQISSEVPQNLSASRPQDRQFILSSKKLLLSDSGFYLCAWSAGGNQPQHFGDGTRLSIL.